The clone carrying this T cell receptor (beta chain) was picked up many times. No antigen is known for it. The CDR3 has 15 amino acids. The V end was cut by 6 bases, the J end by 3 bases, with 18 bases between. Per the germline V gene, CDR1 is DFQATT and CDR2 is SNEGSKA (reference sequence). This specimen belongs to a study of neurological immune-mediated disorders. Whole-study results and caveats: No CDR3 amino acid sequences were shared by expanded clones across subjects, suggesting private repertoires in all groups.

Time point specified: longitudinal time-point 2. Maryland, USA blood bank volunteers served as healthy controls. The making of cDNA relied on 5'RACE with 10-nucleotide random UMIs. Via MiXCR, TCRdb re-called the 5' RACE reads, giving one row per CDR3 protein. This table has roughly 60,000 distinct CDR3 sequences, roughly 10% appearing once. V and J are TRBV20-1 and TRBJ1-5; D is undetermined. This TCR came from a young man in good health. Sequencing was performed on PBMCs. The CDR3 DNA follows: TGCAGTGCCGCCTCGGGAGCGGCACCCAATCAGCCCCAGCATTTT. Its translation: CSAASGAAPNQPQHF.